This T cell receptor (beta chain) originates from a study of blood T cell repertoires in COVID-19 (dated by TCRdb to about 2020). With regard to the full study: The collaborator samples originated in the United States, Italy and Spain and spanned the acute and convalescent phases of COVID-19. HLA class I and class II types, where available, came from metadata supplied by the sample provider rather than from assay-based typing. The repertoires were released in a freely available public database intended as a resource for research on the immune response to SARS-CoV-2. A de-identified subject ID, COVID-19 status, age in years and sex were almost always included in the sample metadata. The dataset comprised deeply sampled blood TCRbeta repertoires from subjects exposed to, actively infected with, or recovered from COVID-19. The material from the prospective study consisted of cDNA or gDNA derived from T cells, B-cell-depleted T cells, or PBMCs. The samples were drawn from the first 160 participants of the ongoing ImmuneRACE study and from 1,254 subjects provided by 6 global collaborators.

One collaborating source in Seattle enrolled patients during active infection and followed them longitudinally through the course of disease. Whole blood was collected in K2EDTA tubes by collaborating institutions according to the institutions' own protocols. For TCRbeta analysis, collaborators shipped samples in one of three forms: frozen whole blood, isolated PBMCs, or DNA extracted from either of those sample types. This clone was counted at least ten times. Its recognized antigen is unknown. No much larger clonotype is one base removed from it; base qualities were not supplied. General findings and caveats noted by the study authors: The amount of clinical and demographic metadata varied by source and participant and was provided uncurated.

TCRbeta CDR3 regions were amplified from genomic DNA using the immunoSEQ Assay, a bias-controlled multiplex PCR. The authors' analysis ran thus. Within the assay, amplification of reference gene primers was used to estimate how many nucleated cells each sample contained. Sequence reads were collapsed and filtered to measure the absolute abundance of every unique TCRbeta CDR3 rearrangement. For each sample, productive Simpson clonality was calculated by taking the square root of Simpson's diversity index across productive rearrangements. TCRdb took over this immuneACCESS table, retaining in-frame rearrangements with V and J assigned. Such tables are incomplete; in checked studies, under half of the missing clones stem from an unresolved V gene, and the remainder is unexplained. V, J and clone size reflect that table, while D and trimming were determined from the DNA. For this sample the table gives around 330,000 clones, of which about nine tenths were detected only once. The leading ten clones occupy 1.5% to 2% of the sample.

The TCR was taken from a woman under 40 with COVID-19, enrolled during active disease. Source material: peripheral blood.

The CDR3 corresponds to CASSLQGGGYEQYF. The sequence in DNA is TGCGCCAGCAGCCTACAGGGGGGCGGCTACGAGCAGTACTTC. The chain links TRBV4-1 with TRBJ2-7; 8 nucleotides in the junction match TRBD1. The CDR3 runs 14 amino acids, cysteine and phenylalanine included. The CDR3 DNA has 42 bases and is translated from base 1. Unmatched junction bases come to 5, with V trimmed by 4 bases and J by 3 bases. Per the germline V gene, MGHRA is the CDR1 and YSYEKL is the CDR2.